This passage covers 5 T cell receptor beta chains from one sample sequenced in a study of cytomegalovirus exposure and HLA in healthy donors. A multiplex PCR was run with 60 Vbeta primers and 13 Jbeta primers. TCRdb keeps only in-frame clones here, not all; method: immunoSEQ multiplex PCR. Of around 150,000 clones listed, around 83% are singletons. The sequenced sample was PBMCs. These receptors all come from a male donor in good health and CMV-seropositive.

The chain has TRBV7-2 and TRBJ2-7, with TRBD1 identical over 8 bases. The CDR3 has 14 residues. The germline V gene encodes CDR1 SGHTA and CDR2 FQGNSA. Trimming removed 7 bases from V and 3 bases from J; junction bases left unmatched: 8. The CDR3 DNA reads TGTGCCAGCAAACTCGGACAGGGTAACTACGAGCAGTACTTC. Its protein product is CASKLGQGNYEQYF.

V is TRBV5-4 and J is TRBJ1-1; possibly TRBD1 for D (5 bases). The ends were cut back, 5 bases at V and 0 bases at J, with 14 bases in the middle. In germline, CDR1 is SGHNT, CDR2 YYREEE (reference sequence). The CDR3 length is 15 residues. DNA for the CDR3: TGTGCCAGCAGTACCCGACAGACACTGAACACTGAAGCTTTCTTT. This gives the protein CASSTRQTLNTEAFF.

This clone was picked up a small number of times. This rearrangement joins TRBV6-5 to TRBJ1-3; unclear D gene. Deletions cut 2 bases from V and 0 bases from J, with 11 bases between. Germline V lookup: CDR1 MNHEY, CDR2 SVGAGI. The length of the CDR3 is 16 residues. The CDR3 DNA follows: TGTGCCAGCAGTTACGCCCGAGGCAGCTCTGGAAACACCATATATTTT. Protein sequence: CASSYARGSSGNTIYF.

The V and J genes are TRBV10-2 and TRBJ1-5; no definite D call. The V and J ends lost 7 bases and 4 bases respectively, with 11 bases between them. In germline, CDR1 is WSHSY, CDR2 SAAADI. The CDR3 is made up of 13 amino acids. Here the CDR3 reads CASTPIQNQPQHF. The CDR3 DNA follows: TGCGCCAGCACCCCGATCCAGAATCAGCCCCAGCATTTT.

The rearrangement links TRBV12-2 to TRBJ2-7; the table calls TRBD2, which could not be checked here. TRBV12-2 is a pseudogene locus. The CDR3 spans 17 residues. CDR3 sequence (DNA): TGTGCAAGTCGCTTAGCCTTAATCCGGTTCTCACCCTACGAGCAGTACTTC. As protein: CASRLALIRFSPYEQYF.